This T cell receptor beta chain is from a study of blood T cell repertoires in COVID-19. Study overall: T cells, B-cell-depleted T cells, or PBMCs supplied cDNA or gDNA.

Enrolled during active infection, Seattle patients were then followed longitudinally. This CDR3 has 13 amino acids. CDR1 and CDR2 (germline): ENHRY, SYGVKD. The V end lost 7 bases, the J end lost 3 bases, and 12 bases lay between the germline ends. Assay: immunoSEQ multiplex PCR; the TCRdb copy retains only in-frame clones and omits some. This table has about 360,000 clones, less than 90% appearing once. The V and J genes are TRBV10-3 and TRBJ1-1, with TRBD1 as a possible D gene (5 bases). The sequence came from an older woman with COVID-19, enrolled during active disease. The source material was peripheral blood. CDR3: CAITQGVDTEAFF. CDR3 nucleotide sequence: TGTGCCATCACCCAAGGGGTGGACACTGAAGCTTTCTTT.